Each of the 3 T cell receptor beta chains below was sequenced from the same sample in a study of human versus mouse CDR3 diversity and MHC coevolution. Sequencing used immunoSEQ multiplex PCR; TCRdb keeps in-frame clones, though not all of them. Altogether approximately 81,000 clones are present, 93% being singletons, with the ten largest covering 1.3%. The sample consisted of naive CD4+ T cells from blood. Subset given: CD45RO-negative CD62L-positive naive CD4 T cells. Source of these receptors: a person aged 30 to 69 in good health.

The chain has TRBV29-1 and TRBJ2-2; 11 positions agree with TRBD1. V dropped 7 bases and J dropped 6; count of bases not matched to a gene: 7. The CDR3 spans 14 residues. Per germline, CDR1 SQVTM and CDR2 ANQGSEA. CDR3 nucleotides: TGCAGCGGCGGGACAGGGGGACTTTCCGGGGAGCTGTTTTTT. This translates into CSGGTGGLSGELFF.

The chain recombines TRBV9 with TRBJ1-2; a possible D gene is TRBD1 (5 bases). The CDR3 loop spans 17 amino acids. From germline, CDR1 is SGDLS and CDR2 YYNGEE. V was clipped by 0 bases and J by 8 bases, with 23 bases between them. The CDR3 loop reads CASSVGPKGEGSSGYTF. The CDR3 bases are TGTGCCAGCAGCGTAGGACCCAAAGGGGAGGGAAGCTCCGGCTACACCTTC.

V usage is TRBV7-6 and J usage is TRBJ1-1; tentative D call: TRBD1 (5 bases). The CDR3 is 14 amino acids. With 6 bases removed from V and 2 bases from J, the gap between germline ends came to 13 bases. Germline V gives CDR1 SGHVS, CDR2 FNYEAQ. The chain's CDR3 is CASSPQEFNTEAFF. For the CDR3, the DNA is TGTGCCAGCAGTCCACAGGAATTTAACACTGAAGCTTTCTTT.